This T cell receptor beta chain was identified during a study of response to subunit inactivated influenza vaccine. Germline CDR1 reads MDHEN; CDR2 reads SYDVKM. The CDR3 contains 15 residues. Trimming took off 7 bases at V and 6 bases at J, with 20 bases between the two ends. MiXCR, run by TCRdb on the RT-PCR reads, gives a single entry per CDR3 protein. The sample carries about 540,000 distinct CDR3 sequences, 12% to 15% recorded once. The V gene is TRBV28, the J gene TRBJ2-3; D possibly uses TRBD1 or TRBD2 (5 bases each). The source was PBMCs from blood, collected roughly 12 days after vaccination. The source is a man aged 50-59 years who received an inactivated influenza vaccine. This chain's CDR3 is CASTPPLGRGDTQYF. For the CDR3, the DNA is TGTGCCAGCACCCCCCCGTTGGGGCGCGGGGATACGCAGTATTTT. Combining the CDR3 with reference TRBV28 and TRBJ2-3 gives the whole variable domain DVKVTQSSRYLVKRTGEKVFLECVQDMDHENMFWYRQDPGLGLRLIYFSYDVKMKEKGDIPEGYSVSREKKERFSLILESASTNQTSMYLCASTPPLGRGDTQYFGPGTRLTVL.